These T cell receptor beta chains were read from a single sample in a study of T cell responses to AZD1222 COVID-19 vaccine. The assay was immunoSEQ multiplex PCR, and TCRdb's table has in-frame clones only and misses some. The data show roughly 100,000 clones, over 80% seen once. The sample in question was peripheral blood, obtained on day 0 of AZD1222 vaccination. The receptors were sampled from an adult in good health. Both conserved end residues are part of each CDR3. A D gene is named only where the DNA matches it firmly. Rows give clone size only sometimes, using once, few, many, or a class for an expanded clone.

>-|TRBJ1-5|few|TRBV4-1
TGCGCCAGCAGCCAAGCCTTATTTCAGCCCCAGCATTTT
CASSQALFQPQHF
>-|TRBJ1-5|-|TRBV4-3
TGCGCCAGCAGCCCGGGTAGCGGCAATCAGCCCCAGCATTTT
CASSPGSGNQPQHF
>TRBD2|TRBJ2-1|-|TRBV6-4
TGTGCCAGCAGTGAAGGAGCGGGGGCCTACAATGAGCAGTTCTTC
CASSEGAGAYNEQFF
>-|TRBJ2-3|-|TRBV5-4
TGTGCCAGCAGCTTCCGGGCAGGACCGAGCACAGATACGCAGTATTTT
CASSFRAGPSTDTQYF
>TRBD2|TRBJ2-7|-|TRBV13
TGTGCCAGCAGTTACGGGACTAGCGGGGGGGCCTACGAGCAGTACTTC
CASSYGTSGGAYEQYF
>-|TRBJ1-5|-|TRBV6-2/TRBV6-3
TGTGCCAGCAGTCGCTTGACAGACAATCAGCCCCAGCATTTT
CASSRLTDNQPQHF
>TRBD2|TRBJ2-3|-|TRBV6-5
TGTGCCAGCAGTAGCTGGACTAGCTTGGTAGATACGCAGTATTTT
CASSSWTSLVDTQYF
>-|TRBJ1-4|few|TRBV5-1
TGCGCCAGCAGCTCCCGGACAGCAACTAATGAAAAACTGTTTTTT
CASSSRTATNEKLFF
>TRBD1|TRBJ2-2|-|TRBV10-3
TGTGCCATCAGGGAGGATTACAGGGGGACCGGGGAGCTGTTTTTT
CAIREDYRGTGELFF
>-|TRBJ1-1|once|TRBV6-4
TGTGCCAGCAGTCCCGATGGAACGGCAGGGGAAGCTTTCTTT
CASSPDGTAGEAFF
>-|TRBJ2-3|-|TRBV19
TGTGCCAGTAGTATAGATGGGCAGGTCGGATCAGATACGCAGTATTTT
CASSIDGQVGSDTQYF
>-|TRBJ1-2|few|TRBV9
TGTGCCAGCAGCGTAGACCCGGACGGTAACTATGGCTACACCTTC
CASSVDPDGNYGYTF
>TRBD1|TRBJ1-2|-|TRBV5-6
TGTGCCAGCAGCTTGTGGCAGGGGGTGGAGGGCTACACCTTC
CASSLWQGVEGYTF
>TRBD1|TRBJ1-2|-|TRBV4-2
TGTGCCAGCAGCCCGGACAGGGGGGGCTACACCTTC
CASSPDRGGYTF
>TRBD1|TRBJ2-3|-|TRBV9
TGTGCCAGCAGCGTAGGGACAGGGGGATCAGATACGCAGTATTTT
CASSVGTGGSDTQYF
>TRBD2|TRBJ2-7|few|TRBV18
TGTGCCAGCTCAACCTCGGGGGGTAGCGAGCAGTACTTC
CASSTSGGSEQYF
>TRBD1|TRBJ2-2|-|TRBV6-5
TGTGCCAGCAGTTCGGGGACAGCGAACACCGGGGAGCTGTTTTTT
CASSSGTANTGELFF
>TRBD2|TRBJ2-3|-|TRBV7-2
TGTGCCAGCAGTCTGCGGGGGGGAGATACGCAGTATTTT
CASSLRGGDTQYF
>-|TRBJ2-2|-|TRBV18
TGTGCCAGCTCACCAACGGTACACAGGCCAAACACCGGGGAGCTGTTTTTT
CASSPTVHRPNTGELFF
>-|TRBJ2-1|-|TRBV15
TGTGCCACCAGCAGTGGCTCCTACAATGAGCAGTTCTTC
CATSSGSYNEQFF
>-|TRBJ1-5|-|TRBV5-6
TGTGCCAGCAGCTCTGCCGGGACTGCGCAGCCCCAGCATTTT
CASSSAGTAQPQHF
>-|TRBJ2-7|once|TRBV18
TGTGCCAGCTCACCAAACAGGGCCGGGGGCGAGCAGTACTTC
CASSPNRAGGEQYF
>-|TRBJ1-1|-|TRBV24-1
TGTGCCACCAGTGATGGGGGTATAGCTTTCTTT
CATSDGGIAFF
>-|TRBJ1-2|few|TRBV18
TGTGCCAGCTCACCACCGAGGTCAGTGGGCTATGGCTACACCTTC
CASSPPRSVGYGYTF
>TRBD1|TRBJ1-4|-|TRBV6-1
TGTGCCAGCAGTGGAGGCTTCACAGGGGGGACTAATGAAAAACTGTTTTTT
CASSGGFTGGTNEKLFF
>TRBD1|TRBJ1-1|-|TRBV6-6
TGTGCCAGCAGGCAGACAGGGACAAAGTTTGAAGCTTTCTTT
CASRQTGTKFEAFF
>-|TRBJ1-2|once|TRBV18
TGTGCCAGCTCAGCCGACAGGACAAACTATGGCTACACCTTC
CASSADRTNYGYTF
>-|TRBJ1-2|-|TRBV20-1
TGCAGTGCTAGTATGCAGGAAGGCAATGGCTACACCTTC
CSASMQEGNGYTF
>-|TRBJ2-1|-|TRBV7-4
TGTGCCAGCAGCTTAGCCACAGGGTCTGAGCAGTTCTTC
CASSLATGSEQFF
>-|TRBJ1-2|-|TRBV3-1/TRBV3-2
TGTGCCAGCAGCCAATATGGGGAGGCAGGCTCTGGCTACACCTTC
CASSQYGEAGSGYTF
>TRBD1|TRBJ1-1|few|TRBV19
TGTGCCAGTGACAGGGGAGGCGTCACTGAAGCTTTCTTT
CASDRGGVTEAFF
>TRBD1|TRBJ2-6|-|TRBV10-3
TGTGCCATCAGCACCGGACAGGGTGCTGGGGCCAACGTCCTGACTTTC
CAISTGQGAGANVLTF
>-|TRBJ1-2|-|TRBV5-1
TGCGCCAGCAGCTCCTGGAGGCTGGGAGGCGACCCTAACTATGGCTACACCTTC
CASSSWRLGGDPNYGYTF
>-|TRBJ1-2|-|TRBV7-8
TGTGCCAGCAGCTTAGCGCAGGGGCGAGACTATGGCTACACCTTC
CASSLAQGRDYGYTF
>-|TRBJ1-6|few|TRBV19
TGTGCCAGTAGTATCGCTTGGGGGGGTTCACCCCTCCACTTT
CASSIAWGGSPLHF
>TRBD1|TRBJ1-6|-|TRBV7-2
TGTGCCAGCAGCTTTCGACAGGGTGGCTCACCCCTCCACTTT
CASSFRQGGSPLHF
>-|TRBJ1-5|few|TRBV4-1
TGCGCCAGCTCGGGAGTCGATCAGCCCCAGCATTTT
CASSGVDQPQHF
>TRBD1|TRBJ2-3|once|TRBV30
TGTGCCTGGTGCCCCATCACAGGGGGCGAGTGGGATACGCAGTATTTT
CAWCPITGGEWDTQYF
>TRBD2|TRBJ2-5|-|TRBV7-2
TGTGCCAGCAGCTTAGCGTTGCGGGGGGGCTCAGAGACCCAGTACTTC
CASSLALRGGSETQYF
>TRBD1|TRBJ1-6|few|TRBV5-1
TGCGCCAGCAGCTCAGGGACAGGGGCTAATTCACCCCTCCACTTT
CASSSGTGANSPLHF
>-|TRBJ1-2|-|TRBV7-2
TGTGCCAGCAGCTTAACCGTCGGTGGCTACACCTTC
CASSLTVGGYTF
>TRBD2|TRBJ2-1|few|TRBV7-2
TGTGCCAGCAGCTTAGTTAGCGGGGGGGAGAAAGAGCAGTTCTTC
CASSLVSGGEKEQFF
>TRBD1|TRBJ2-1|few|TRBV19
TGTGCCAGTAGTATAGCTGTCCTTGGACAGGAGCCCTACGGTGAGCAGTTCTTC
CASSIAVLGQEPYGEQFF
>-|TRBJ1-1|-|TRBV5-1
TGCGCCAGCGTTTTGGATCAGGGAACTGAAGCTTTCTTT
CASVLDQGTEAFF
>TRBD1|TRBJ1-2|-|TRBV7-9
TGTGCCAGCAGCCAGGGACAGGGGAGTTATGGCTACACCTTC
CASSQGQGSYGYTF
>-|TRBJ2-7|-|TRBV4-1
TGCGCCAGCAGCCAGTACCCCGGGGGAGAGGAATACGAGCAGTACTTC
CASSQYPGGEEYEQYF
>-|TRBJ2-1|-|TRBV11-2
TGTGCCAGCAGCTTCAAAGGGATCGATGAGCAGTTCTTC
CASSFKGIDEQFF
>-|TRBJ2-1|-|TRBV18
TGTGCCAGCTCACCCTGGCGATCTAGGGCGGGATCCAATGAGCAGTTCTTC
CASSPWRSRAGSNEQFF
>TRBD2|TRBJ2-1|-|TRBV10-1
TGCGCCAGCAGCTACACGACTAGCGGGGTCTACAATGAGCAGTTCTTC
CASSYTTSGVYNEQFF
>TRBD1|TRBJ1-2|-|TRBV7-8
TGTGCCAGCAGCACAGATGACAGGGGCAGTATTTTC
CASSTDDRGSIF
>-|TRBJ2-5|-|TRBV5-1
TGCGCCAGCAGCTTGGGACAGCCGGCGGAGACCCAGTACTTC
CASSLGQPAETQYF
>-|TRBJ2-4|-|TRBV6-2/TRBV6-3
TGTGCCAGCAGCTGGGGTTTCGAAAACATTCAGTACTTC
CASSWGFENIQYF
>TRBD2|TRBJ2-1|-|TRBV18
TGTGCCAGCTCACCGCCGGGGGGTAGTGCCTACAATGAGCAGTTCTTC
CASSPPGGSAYNEQFF
>-|TRBJ1-5|once|TRBV5-5
TGTGCCAGCAGCTTGGCTTCGGGACGGAGCAATCAGCCCCAGCATTTT
CASSLASGRSNQPQHF
>-|TRBJ1-2|-|TRBV25-1
TGTGCCAGCAGTGTCGGGGGCGGCTACACCTTC
CASSVGGGYTF
>-|TRBJ1-1|-|TRBV19
TGTGCCAGTAACCGGGACTTTACCATGAACACTGAAGCTTTCTTT
CASNRDFTMNTEAFF
>-|TRBJ1-4|-|TRBV19
TGTGCCAGTAGTAGTGGGGGACGGAGTAATGAAAAACTGTTTTTT
CASSSGGRSNEKLFF
>-|TRBJ1-1|few|TRBV14
TGTGCCAGCAGCCAACTTAAAGGAGCCTACACTGAAGCTTTCTTT
CASSQLKGAYTEAFF
>-|TRBJ2-5|once|TRBV19
TGTGCCAGTAGTCGGCGACAACAAGAGACCCAGTACTTC
CASSRRQQETQYF